The 12 T cell receptor beta chains in this list originate from one sample, sequenced in a study of blood T cell repertoires in COVID-19. Profiled with immunoSEQ multiplex PCR; TCRdb holds only in-frame clones, not every one. The data hold around 150,000 clones, with roughly four fifths observed a single time. The sequenced sample was PBMCs or T cells enriched from blood (not recorded which). These receptors originate from a middle-aged man who had recovered from COVID-19.

In regard to this clone: Other DNA sequences from this sample encode an identical CDR3 as well. The chain combines TRBV5-1 with TRBJ1-2; D might be TRBD1 (5 bases). Germline CDR1 reads SGHRS; CDR2 reads YFSETQ. V was cut by 4 bases and J by 0 bases, with 10 bases left in between. The CDR3 totals 14 residues. The CDR3, as DNA: TGCGCCAGCAGCCTGGACACAGCTAACTATGGCTACACCTTC. Protein: CASSLDTANYGYTF.

The genes are TRBV4-3 and TRBJ2-7; possibly TRBD1 for D (6 bases). This CDR3 comprises 15 residues. V lost 6 bases, J lost 1 base, and 16 bases lay in between. Looked up from germline, CDR1 is LGHNA and CDR2 is YSLEER. The CDR3 loop reads CASSRAPGDSYEQYF. The CDR3 nucleotides are TGCGCCAGCAGTCGAGCCCCAGGGGATTCCTACGAGCAGTACTTC.

The chain couples TRBV30 to TRBJ2-1; 7 nucleotides agree with TRBD2. J lost 3 bases, V lost 3 bases, and 2 bases had no gene match. The V gene's germline CDR1 is GTSNPN and CDR2 SVGIG (reference sequence). There are 13 residues in the CDR3. CDR3 nucleotide sequence: TGTGCCTGGAGCGGGGAGGGCTACAATGAGCAGTTCTTC. Residues: CAWSGEGYNEQFF.

The J gene is TRBJ2-5, the V gene TRBV9; 13 bases align to TRBD2. This CDR3 has 17 amino acids. The V segment lost 0 bases and the J segment 3 bases; nucleotides outside the gene matches: 5. CDR1 and CDR2 from the germline V gene are SGDLS and YYNGEE. The CDR3: CASSVGVGLAGEETQYF. DNA for the CDR3: TGTGCCAGCAGCGTAGGCGTCGGACTAGCGGGGGAAGAGACCCAGTACTTC.

The chain joins TRBV15 to TRBJ2-2; TRBD2 aligns across 11 bases. This CDR3 is 18 amino acids long. Per the germline V gene, CDR1 is LNHNV and CDR2 is YYDKDF (reference sequence). V shed 5 bases, J shed 1 base, and the junction held 9 bases outside the gene matches. The CDR3 protein is CATSEGLAGGWNTGELFF. CDR3 coding DNA: TGTGCCACCAGCGAGGGGCTAGCGGGGGGCTGGAACACCGGGGAGCTGTTTTTT.

The rearrangement uses TRBV29-1 and TRBJ2-3, with D possibly matching TRBD1 (6 bases). In germline, CDR1 is SQVTM, CDR2 ANQGSEA. The length of the CDR3 is 13 residues. V shed 7 bases and J shed 3 bases, with 14 bases lying between them. CDR3 region: CSASYRETDTQYF. The CDR3 nucleotides are TGCAGCGCCAGCTACAGGGAAACAGATACGCAGTATTTT.

The rearrangement uses TRBV9 and TRBJ2-2; no definite D call. Germline CDR1 and CDR2: SGDLS and YYNGEE. The CDR3 is 17 amino acids. V gave up 3 bases and J gave up 0 bases, with 15 bases separating them. CDR3 amino acids: CASSEPTLNPNTGELFF. The CDR3 bases are TGTGCCAGCAGCGAGCCCACGTTGAATCCGAACACCGGGGAGCTGTTTTTT.

The J gene is TRBJ2-3, the V gene TRBV11-3; D is perhaps TRBD1 (6 bases). The germline CDR1 and CDR2 sequences are SGHNT and YENEEA. The CDR3 covers 15 residues. V lost 4 bases and J 3 bases, leaving 14 bases between the germline ends. CDR3 region: CASSSDRRHTDTQYF. In DNA, the CDR3 is TGTGCCAGCAGCTCCGACAGGCGACATACAGATACGCAGTATTTT.

The chain carries TRBV5-4 and TRBJ1-6; D is undetermined. V lost 0 bases and J 0 bases, leaving 7 bases between the germline ends. Germline CDR1 reads SGHNT; CDR2 reads YYREEE (reference sequence). The CDR3 totals 16 residues. CDR3 nucleotides: TGTGCCAGCAGCTTGGATCGACACTCCTATAATTCACCCCTCCACTTT. Translated: CASSLDRHSYNSPLHF.

This clone appeared a single time. This chain connects TRBV6-5 to TRBJ2-7, with 7 bases matching TRBD2. This CDR3 contains 15 residues. V gave up 0 bases and J gave up 3 bases; unmatched junction bases: 5. Germline-derived CDR1 and CDR2 are MNHEY and SVGAGI. The DNA of the CDR3 is TGTGCCAGCAGTTACTCCGCGGGGGACCTCTACGAGCAGTACTTC. Amino acids: CASSYSAGDLYEQYF.

Here the CDR3 reads CASSISGTGKYEQYF. CDR3 DNA: TGTGCCAGCAGCATCTCCGGGACAGGGAAATACGAGCAGTACTTC. V usage is TRBV7-8 and J usage is TRBJ2-7; 9 bases are shared with TRBD1. Germline lookup yields CDR1 SGHVS and CDR2 FQNEAQ. CDR3 length: 15 amino acids. With 5 bases clipped from V and 4 bases from J, the junction kept 9 bases outside the gene matches.

This chain connects TRBV6-5 to TRBJ2-1, with 9 bases lining up with TRBD1. The CDR3 runs to 15 residues. In germline, CDR1 is MNHEY, CDR2 SVGAGI. The ends lost 4 bases at V and 2 bases at J; junction bases unmatched: 3. The CDR3 spells CASSLGQGPYNEQFF. The CDR3 DNA sequence: TGTGCCAGCAGTTTAGGACAGGGGCCCTACAATGAGCAGTTCTTC.